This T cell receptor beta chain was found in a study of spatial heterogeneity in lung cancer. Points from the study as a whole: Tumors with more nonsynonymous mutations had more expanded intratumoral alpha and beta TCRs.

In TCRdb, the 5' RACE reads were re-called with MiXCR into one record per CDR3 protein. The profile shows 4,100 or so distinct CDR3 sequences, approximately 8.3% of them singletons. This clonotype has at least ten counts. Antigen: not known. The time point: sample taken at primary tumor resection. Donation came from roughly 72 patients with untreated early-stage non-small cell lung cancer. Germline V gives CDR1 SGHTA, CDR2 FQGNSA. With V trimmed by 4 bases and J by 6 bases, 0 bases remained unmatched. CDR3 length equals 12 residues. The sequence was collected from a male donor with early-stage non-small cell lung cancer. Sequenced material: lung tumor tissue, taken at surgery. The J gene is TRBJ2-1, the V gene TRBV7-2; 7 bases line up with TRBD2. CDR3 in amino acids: CASSWGGNEQFF. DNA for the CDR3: TGTGCCAGCAGCTGGGGGGGCAATGAGCAGTTCTTC.